This T cell receptor (beta chain) emerged from a study of control samples from healthy donors and cancer patients. Libraries were prepared by immunoSEQ multiplex PCR; TCRdb keeps only in-frame clonotypes and omits some of them. The table shows approximately 120,000 clones, with roughly nine tenths occurring only once. This CDR3 contains 14 residues. Trimming left V 6 bases short and J 1 base short, with 12 bases between. CDR1 is KGHSH, CDR2 LQKENI, per germline. Material for sequencing was blood. The origin of this receptor is a human donor in good health. The donor label of this sample is uncertain. The rearrangement joins TRBV18 to TRBJ1-1; possibly TRBD1 for D (5 bases). DNA for the CDR3: TGTGCCAGCTCCTCCACGGGGGGGAACACTGAAGCTTTCTTT. It codes for CASSSTGGNTEAFF. Supplemented by reference TRBV18 and TRBJ1-1, the full variable domain reads NAGVMQNPRHLVRRRGQEARLRCSPMKGHSHVYWYRQLPEEGLKFMVYLQKENIIDESGMPKERFSAEFPKEGPSILRIQQVVRGDSAAYFCASSSTGGNTEAFFGQGTRLTVV.